The T cell receptor (beta chain) under discussion was sequenced for a study of cytomegalovirus exposure and HLA in healthy donors. Germline loops: CDR1 SGHAT, CDR2 FQNNGV. Trimming left V 1 base short and J 3 bases short, with 21 bases between. CDR3 length: 18 amino acids. Primers for the PCR totalled 60 Vbeta and 13 Jbeta. Data came from immunoSEQ multiplex PCR; TCRdb stores just in-frame clones and leaves some out. The profile shows about 55,000 clones, approximately 80% of them singletons. This receptor was taken from a female donor in good health and CMV-seronegative. V gene TRBV11-2 combines with J gene TRBJ1-2, with a possible D match to TRBD1 (6 bases). Input material: PBMCs. CDR3 amino acids: CASSLAPWGGREDYGYTF. The CDR3 nucleotides read TGTGCCAGCAGCTTAGCCCCCTGGGGGGGGCGCGAAGACTATGGCTACACCTTC.